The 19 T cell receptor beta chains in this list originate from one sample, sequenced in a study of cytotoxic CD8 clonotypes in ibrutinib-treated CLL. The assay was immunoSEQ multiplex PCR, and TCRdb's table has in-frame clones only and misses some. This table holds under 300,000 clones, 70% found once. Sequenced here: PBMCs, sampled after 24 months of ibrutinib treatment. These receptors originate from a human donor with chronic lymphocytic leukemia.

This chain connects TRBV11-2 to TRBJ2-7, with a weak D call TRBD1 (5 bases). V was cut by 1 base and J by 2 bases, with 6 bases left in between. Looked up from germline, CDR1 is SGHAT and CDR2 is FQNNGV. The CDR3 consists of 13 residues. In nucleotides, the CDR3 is TGTGCCAGCAGCTTAGGCAGGGCCTACGAGCAGTACTTC. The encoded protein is CASSLGRAYEQYF. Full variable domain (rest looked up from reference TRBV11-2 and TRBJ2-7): EAGVAQSPRYKIIEKRQSVAFWCNPISGHATLYWYQQILGQGPKLLIQFQNNGVVDDSQLPKDRFSAERLKGVDSTLKIQPAKLEDSAVYLCASSLGRAYEQYFGPGTRLTVT.

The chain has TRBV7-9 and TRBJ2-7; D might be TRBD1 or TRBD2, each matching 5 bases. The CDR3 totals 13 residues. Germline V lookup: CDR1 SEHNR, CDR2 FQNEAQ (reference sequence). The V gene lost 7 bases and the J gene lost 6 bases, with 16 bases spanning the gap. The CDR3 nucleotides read TGTGCCAGCACCCCGGTAGGTGGGGGCGAGCAGTACTTC. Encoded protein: CASTPVGGGEQYF.

CDR3 DNA: TGTGCCAGCAGTTTACAGGGGGAAATCTACGAGCAGTACTTC. This gives the protein CASSLQGEIYEQYF. The J gene is TRBJ2-7, the V gene TRBV28, with 7 bases that match TRBD1. V shed 2 bases, J shed 3 bases, and the junction held 4 bases outside the gene matches. Germline V gives CDR1 MDHEN, CDR2 SYDVKM. The CDR3 has 14 residues.

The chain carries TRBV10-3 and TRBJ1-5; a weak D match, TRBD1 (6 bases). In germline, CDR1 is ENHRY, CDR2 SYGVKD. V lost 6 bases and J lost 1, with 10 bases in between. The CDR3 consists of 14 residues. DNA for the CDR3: TGTGCCATCAGCGAGGGGGTAAGCAATCAGCCCCAGCATTTT. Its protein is CAISEGVSNQPQHF.

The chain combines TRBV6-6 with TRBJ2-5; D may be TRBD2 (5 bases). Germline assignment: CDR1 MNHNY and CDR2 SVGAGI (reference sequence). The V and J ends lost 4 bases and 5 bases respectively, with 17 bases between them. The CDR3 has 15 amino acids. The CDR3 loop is CASSSYAGEMETQYF. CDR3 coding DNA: TGTGCCAGCAGTTCCTATGCGGGTGAAATGGAGACCCAGTACTTC.

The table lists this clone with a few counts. In DNA form, the CDR3 reads TGTGCCACCAGCAGCTTAGACGAGCAGTACTTC. Its protein product is CATSSLDEQYF. This rearrangement joins TRBV15 to TRBJ2-7; D ambiguous. This CDR3 comprises 11 residues. Germline values: CDR1 LNHNV, CDR2 YYDKDF (reference sequence). Trimming shortened V by 3 bases and J by 5 bases, and 5 bases separated the two germline ends.

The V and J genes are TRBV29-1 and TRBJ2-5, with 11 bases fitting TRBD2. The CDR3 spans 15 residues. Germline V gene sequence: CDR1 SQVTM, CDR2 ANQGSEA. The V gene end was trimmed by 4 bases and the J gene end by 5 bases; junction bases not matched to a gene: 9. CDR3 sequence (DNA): TGCAGCGTTGTAGGTCTAGCGGGAGGCTGGGAGACCCAGTACTTC. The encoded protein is CSVVGLAGGWETQYF.

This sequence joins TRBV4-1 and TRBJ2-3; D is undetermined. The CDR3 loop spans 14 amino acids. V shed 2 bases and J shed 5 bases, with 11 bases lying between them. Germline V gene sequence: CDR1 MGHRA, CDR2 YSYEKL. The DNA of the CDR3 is TGCGCCAGCAGCCAACCGGACGGTCGAGATACGCAGTATTTT. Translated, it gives CASSQPDGRDTQYF.

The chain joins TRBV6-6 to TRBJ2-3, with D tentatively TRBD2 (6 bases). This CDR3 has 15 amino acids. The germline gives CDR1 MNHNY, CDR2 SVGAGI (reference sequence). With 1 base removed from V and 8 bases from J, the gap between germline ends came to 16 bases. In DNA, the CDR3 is TGTGCCAGCAGTTACTACGGGACTGCGGGTAGTACGCAGTATTTT. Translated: CASSYYGTAGSTQYF.

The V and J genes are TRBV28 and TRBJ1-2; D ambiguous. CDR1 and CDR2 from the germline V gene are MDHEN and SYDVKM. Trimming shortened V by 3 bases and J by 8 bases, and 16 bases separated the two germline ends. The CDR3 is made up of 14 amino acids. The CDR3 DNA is TGTGCCAGCAGTTTCACAGCGACATTCTCGGGCTACACCTTC. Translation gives CASSFTATFSGYTF.

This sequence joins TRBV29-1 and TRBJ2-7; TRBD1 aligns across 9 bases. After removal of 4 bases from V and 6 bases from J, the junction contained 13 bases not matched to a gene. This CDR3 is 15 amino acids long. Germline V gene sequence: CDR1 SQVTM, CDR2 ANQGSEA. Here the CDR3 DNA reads TGCAGCGTTGTACTACTCTGGGACAGGGTAAGCGAGCAGTACTTC. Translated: CSVVLLWDRVSEQYF.

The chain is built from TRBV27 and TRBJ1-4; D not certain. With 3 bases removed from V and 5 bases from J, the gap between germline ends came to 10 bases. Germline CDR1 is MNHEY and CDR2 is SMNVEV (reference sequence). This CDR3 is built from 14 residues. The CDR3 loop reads CASSFWPRNEKLFF. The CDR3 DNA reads TGTGCCAGCAGTTTCTGGCCCAGGAATGAAAAACTGTTTTTT.

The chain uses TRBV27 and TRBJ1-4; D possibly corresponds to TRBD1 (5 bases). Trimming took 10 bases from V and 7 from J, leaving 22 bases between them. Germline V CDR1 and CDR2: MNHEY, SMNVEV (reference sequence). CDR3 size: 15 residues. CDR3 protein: CATGVRGGLGEKLFF. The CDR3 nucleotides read TGTGCCACGGGAGTCCGTGGGGGATTAGGTGAAAAACTGTTTTTT.

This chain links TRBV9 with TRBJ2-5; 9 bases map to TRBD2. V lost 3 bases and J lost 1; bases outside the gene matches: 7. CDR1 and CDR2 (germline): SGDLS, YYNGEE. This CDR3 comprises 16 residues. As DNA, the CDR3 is TGTGCCAGCAGCGCGTACGCGGGAGGGATCCAAGAGACCCAGTACTTC. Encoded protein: CASSAYAGGIQETQYF.

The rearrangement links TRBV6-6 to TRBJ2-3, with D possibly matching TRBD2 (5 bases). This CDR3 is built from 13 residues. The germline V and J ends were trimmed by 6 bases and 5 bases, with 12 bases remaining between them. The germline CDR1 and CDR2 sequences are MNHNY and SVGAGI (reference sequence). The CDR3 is CASSNTREDTQYF. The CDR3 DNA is TGTGCCAGCAGCAATACTAGGGAAGATACGCAGTATTTT.

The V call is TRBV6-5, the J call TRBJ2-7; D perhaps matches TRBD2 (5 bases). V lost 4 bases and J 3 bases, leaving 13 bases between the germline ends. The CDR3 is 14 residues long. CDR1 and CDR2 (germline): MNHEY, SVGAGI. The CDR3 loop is CASSSGGGLYEQYF. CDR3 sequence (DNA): TGTGCCAGCAGTTCGGGCGGAGGCCTCTACGAGCAGTACTTC.

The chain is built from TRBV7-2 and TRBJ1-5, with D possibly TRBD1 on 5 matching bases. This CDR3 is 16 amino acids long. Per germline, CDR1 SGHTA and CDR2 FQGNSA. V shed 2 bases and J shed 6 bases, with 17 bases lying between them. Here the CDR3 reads CASSLIKGVSGQPQHF. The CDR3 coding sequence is TGTGCCAGCAGCTTAATCAAAGGGGTTTCGGGTCAGCCCCAGCATTTT.

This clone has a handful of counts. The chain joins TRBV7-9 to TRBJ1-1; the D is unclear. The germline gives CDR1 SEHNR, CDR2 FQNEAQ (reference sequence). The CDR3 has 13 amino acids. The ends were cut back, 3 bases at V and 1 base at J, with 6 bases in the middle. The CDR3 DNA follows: TGTGCCAGCAGCTTTTGGGGGAACACTGAAGCTTTCTTT. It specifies CASSFWGNTEAFF. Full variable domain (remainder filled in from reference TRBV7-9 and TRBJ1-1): DTGVSQNPRHKITKRGQNVTFRCDPISEHNRLYWYRQTLGQGPEFLTYFQNEAQLEKSRLLSDRFSAERPKGSFSTLEIQRTEQGDSAMYLCASSFWGNTEAFFGQGTRLTVV.

CDR3 in amino acids: CASSQDWVAGIEQYF. CDR3 bases: TGTGCCAGCAGCCAAGATTGGGTAGCGGGAATCGAGCAGTACTTC. The V call is TRBV4-2, the J call TRBJ2-7, with 8 nucleotides matching TRBD2. Germline CDR1 is LGHNA and CDR2 is YNFKEQ. The CDR3 has 15 residues. V gave up 0 bases and J gave up 6 bases; unmatched junction bases: 7.